This TCR beta chain was sequenced for a study of CD8 T cells in ankylosing spondylitis (dated by TCRdb to the late 2010s). In terms of the full investigation: The study profiled T cell receptor beta repertoires in healthy donors and ankylosing spondylitis patients to find disease-linked TCR variants. The whole study cohort included about a hundred healthy donors and about two dozen ankylosing spondylitis patients. Samples of peripheral blood were taken, and for ankylosing spondylitis patients, synovial fluid was collected as well. Findings and caveats that apply to the study as a whole: Some motif variants were previously reported in synovial fluid and blood of reactive arthritis patients, suggesting common disease-initiation mechanisms. The disease-linked clones showed a CD8+ phenotype and occurred at relatively low frequencies in peripheral blood. A TCR beta motif made up of several highly homologous amino acid variants appeared to be characteristic of blood from ankylosing spondylitis patients. The disease-linked clones were reported to be significantly enriched in matched synovial fluid samples from ankylosing spondylitis patients.

Concerning this clonotype itself: It lacks a known antigen. Base qualities are not recorded, but no much larger clone differs from it by a single base.

Sequenced on an Illumina HiSeq 2500. Quantitative 5'-RACE with molecular barcodes was the method used to prepare the TCR beta libraries. The authors' analysis ran thus. A new computational method, built on a probabilistic model of VDJ rearrangement, was used to identify disease-linked TCR variants. In-frame beta chains were kept once TCRdb had trimmed the public reads at Q25 with fastp and called clones with MiXCR. Each entry is one CDR3 protein sequence, shown with its most common DNA and genes. TCRdb assigned the V and J calls; the authors' analysis was not used. The table for this sample lists around 91,000 distinct CDR3 sequences; more than 8.5% of them were counted only once. The top ten hold over 25% of the sample. The CDR3 spans 15 residues, from the cysteine through the phenylalanine. CDR3 DNA is the only sequence kept; it has 45 bases, read in frame from the first base. V has 6 bases trimmed and J has 8 bases trimmed; junction bases matching no gene number 10.

The sequence derives from a male donor with ankylosing spondylitis. The rearranged segments are TRBV12-3 or TRBV12-4 and TRBJ2-1, with TRBD2 identical over 10 junction bases. Material for sequencing was blood, either unsorted or a sorted T cell fraction (not recorded which). The CDR3 amino acid sequence is: CASSPPGLALHEQFF. In nucleotides, the sequence is TGTGCCAGCAGCCCACCGGGACTAGCGCTTCATGAGCAGTTCTTC.